The 27 T cell receptor beta chains listed next were all sequenced from one sample in a study of cytomegalovirus exposure and HLA in healthy donors. This table comes from immunoSEQ multiplex PCR, and its TCRdb copy is limited to in-frame clones, with some not included. The sample lists a few hundred thousand clones; approximately 86% were seen once. What was sequenced was PBMCs. These receptors were obtained from a man younger than 45 in good health and CMV-seronegative.

The chain couples TRBV4-1 to TRBJ1-1; D is unclear. The V end lost 1 base, the J end lost 3 bases, and 12 bases lay between the germline ends. CDR1 and CDR2 (germline): MGHRA, YSYEKL. The CDR3 runs 15 residues. The CDR3 DNA reads TGCGCCAGCAGCCAAGCGCCCACAGCGGACACTGAAGCTTTCTTT. This encodes CASSQAPTADTEAFF.

The rearrangement uses TRBV7-2 and TRBJ1-6; possibly TRBD1 for D (5 bases). With 0 bases removed from V and 10 bases from J, the gap between germline ends came to 13 bases. The CDR3 sequence is 15 residues long. Germline lookup yields CDR1 SGHTA and CDR2 FQGNSA. As DNA, the CDR3 is TGTGCCAGCAGCTTAGCGGCAGGGTCGCGATCACCCCTCCACTTT. Protein product: CASSLAAGSRSPLHF.

The chain carries TRBV27 and TRBJ2-1, with 8 bases aligning to TRBD1. The CDR3 is made up of 16 amino acids. Trimming cost V 4 bases and J 7 bases; bases outside gene matches: 12. CDR1 and CDR2 from the germline V gene are MNHEY and SMNVEV (reference sequence). CDR3 sequence: CASSYDRGKILNEQFF. In DNA form, the CDR3 reads TGTGCCAGCAGTTATGACAGGGGTAAGATTCTGAATGAGCAGTTCTTC.

The chain is built from TRBV19 and TRBJ2-7; D not resolved. Germline V gene lookup returns CDR1 LNHDA and CDR2 SQIVND (reference sequence). The CDR3 has 11 residues. V lost 3 bases, J lost 5 bases, and 5 bases lay in between. The CDR3, as DNA: TGTGCCAGTAGTATGGGCCACGAGCAGTACTTC. Amino acid sequence: CASSMGHEQYF.

This clone was recorded many times. This sequence joins TRBV19 and TRBJ1-2; perhaps TRBD1 as D (5 bases). Looked up from germline, CDR1 is LNHDA and CDR2 is SQIVND (reference sequence). There are 11 residues in the CDR3. Trimming stripped 5 bases from V and 9 bases from J, with 10 bases between. The CDR3 sequence is CASSLRQSYTF. The CDR3 DNA reads TGTGCCAGTAGTTTGCGACAGAGCTACACCTTC.

The rearrangement joins TRBV29-1 to TRBJ2-3; D is unclear. Germline assignment: CDR1 SQVTM and CDR2 ANQGSEA. The ends were cut back, 1 base at V and 0 bases at J, with 11 bases in the middle. The CDR3 covers 15 residues. CDR3 residues: CSVEGAEHSTDTQYF. CDR3 in DNA: TGCAGCGTTGAAGGGGCAGAACATAGCACAGATACGCAGTATTTT.

The chain uses TRBV25-1 and TRBJ1-1; the match to TRBD1 covers 9 bases. Germline lookup yields CDR1 MGHDK and CDR2 SYGVNS. This CDR3 comprises 14 residues. J gave up 5 bases and V 1 base, and 2 bases lay outside the gene matches. The CDR3 nucleotides read TGTGCCAGCAGTGAATCCGGACAGGGGACTGAAGCTTTCTTT. Translated, it gives CASSESGQGTEAFF.

This chain links TRBV7-8 with TRBJ2-7; possibly TRBD1 for D (6 bases). CDR1 is SGHVS and CDR2 is FQNEAQ in the germline V gene. The CDR3 runs to 15 residues. V dropped 5 bases and J dropped 0 bases, with 14 bases sitting between them. The CDR3 coding sequence is TGTGCCAGCAGCCCTAACGCAGGGGACTCCTACGAGCAGTACTTC. This sequence encodes CASSPNAGDSYEQYF.

The sample holds one count of this clone. This chain connects TRBV7-9 to TRBJ2-3, with a possible D match to TRBD2 (5 bases). Trimming took 2 bases from V and 5 from J, leaving 11 bases between them. The length of the CDR3 is 14 residues. Germline V lookup: CDR1 SEHNR, CDR2 FQNEAQ (reference sequence). This CDR3 is CASSLSGVVDTQYF. The CDR3, as DNA: TGTGCCAGCAGCTTATCCGGGGTCGTAGATACGCAGTATTTT. The variable domain in full, with the rest retrieved from reference TRBV7-9 and TRBJ2-3, is DTGVSQNPRHKITKRGQNVTFRCDPISEHNRLYWYRQTLGQGPEFLTYFQNEAQLEKSRLLSDRFSAERPKGSFSTLEIQRTEQGDSAMYLCASSLSGVVDTQYFGPGTRLTVL.

This clone has a single count. The chain links TRBV27 to TRBJ1-2, with 7 nucleotides matching TRBD1. V was pared by 2 bases and J by 5 bases, with 14 bases of the junction left unmatched. The CDR3 extends over 17 amino acids. From germline, CDR1 is MNHEY and CDR2 SMNVEV (reference sequence). Written as DNA, the CDR3 is TGTGCCAGCAGTTTAAGACGCCCCCTACAGGGGAGGTATGGCTACACCTTC. Protein product: CASSLRRPLQGRYGYTF.

This chain connects TRBV7-2 to TRBJ1-4; D may be TRBD1 (6 bases). The CDR3 extends over 17 amino acids. CDR1 and CDR2 from the germline V gene are SGHTA and FQGNSA. Trimming left V 5 bases short and J 3 bases short, with 19 bases between. In nucleotides, the CDR3 is TGTGCCAGCAGCACCCGAAAACGACAGGACCCTAATGAAAAACTGTTTTTT. This encodes CASSTRKRQDPNEKLFF.

The genes are TRBV7-8 and TRBJ1-1, with a tentative D call TRBD1 (5 bases). This CDR3 contains 13 residues. The germline CDR1 and CDR2 sequences are SGHVS and FQNEAQ. Trimming took off 8 bases at V and 3 bases at J, with 13 bases between the two ends. CDR3 sequence (DNA): TGTGCCAGCCGAAATGACAGATACACTGAAGCTTTCTTT. This gives the protein CASRNDRYTEAFF.

A few counts support this clone. This chain uses TRBV7-8 with TRBJ1-1, with TRBD1 matching 7 bases. Per the germline V gene, CDR1 is SGHVS and CDR2 is FQNEAQ. V gave up 5 bases and J gave up 7 bases; unmatched junction bases: 1. The CDR3 extends over 11 amino acids. The CDR3 reads CASSRDSEAFF. Here the CDR3 DNA reads TGTGCCAGCAGCCGGGACAGTGAAGCTTTCTTT. The whole variable domain, filled in from reference TRBV7-8 and TRBJ1-1, reads GAGVSQSPRYKVAKRGQDVALRCDPISGHVSLFWYQQALGQGPEFLTYFQNEAQLDKSGLPSDRFFAERPEGSVSTLKIQRTQQEDSAVYLCASSRDSEAFFGQGTRLTVV.

As DNA, the CDR3 is TGTGCCAGCAGTTACTCGAAGACAGACTTCTATGGCTACACCTTC. Its protein product is CASSYSKTDFYGYTF. The chain recombines TRBV6-5 with TRBJ1-2, with a weak D call TRBD1 (5 bases). The CDR3 contains 15 residues. Germline V lookup: CDR1 MNHEY, CDR2 SVGAGI. V was cut by 0 bases and J by 4 bases, with 12 bases left in between.

V is TRBV19 and J is TRBJ2-7; 7 nucleotides agree with TRBD2. CDR1 LNHDA and CDR2 SQIVND come from the germline V gene (reference sequence). The CDR3 spans 15 residues. The ends lost 5 bases at V and 0 bases at J; junction bases unmatched: 7. DNA for the CDR3: TGTGCCAGTAGTCCAGCACCGGGGGGCTCCTACGAGCAGTACTTC. It specifies CASSPAPGGSYEQYF.

This chain uses TRBV11-2 with TRBJ2-7; TRBD1 matches 8 bases. The germline V gene encodes CDR1 SGHAT and CDR2 FQNNGV. Unmatched junction bases numbered 2, after V lost 5 bases and J lost 5 bases. The CDR3 runs to 12 residues. The DNA of the CDR3 is TGTGCCAGCAGCCGGGACAGGCACGAGCAGTACTTC. Protein product: CASSRDRHEQYF.

This clone was observed a handful of times. This rearrangement joins TRBV4-2 to TRBJ2-7, with TRBD1 matching 9 bases. CDR1 is LGHNA and CDR2 is YNFKEQ in the germline V gene. The J segment lost 6 bases and the V segment lost 4 bases, leaving 13 bases of the junction unmatched. The CDR3 extends over 16 amino acids. The CDR3 DNA follows: TGTGCCAGCAGCCCCACGTGGGGACAGGGAGGGTCCGAGCAGTACTTC. It specifies CASSPTWGQGGSEQYF.

The V and J genes are TRBV5-8 and TRBJ1-2; TRBD1 is a possible D gene (6 bases). Looked up from germline, CDR1 is SGHTS and CDR2 is YDEGEE. The CDR3 is 16 amino acids. V gave up 1 base and J gave up 1 base, with 14 bases separating them. CDR3 in DNA: TGTGCCAGCAGCTTGTCGTGGACAGTCGTTAACTATGGCTACACCTTC. Its translation: CASSLSWTVVNYGYTF.

The DNA of the CDR3 is TGTGCCAGCAGCCAAGGGACACACATGGGGGCCCTAAACACTGAAGCTTTCTTT. Translation gives CASSQGTHMGALNTEAFF. This chain uses TRBV4-2 with TRBJ1-1; TRBD1 is a possible D gene (6 bases). The V and J ends lost 1 base and 2 bases respectively, with 20 bases between them. Germline CDR1 and CDR2: LGHNA and YNFKEQ. CDR3 size: 18 residues.

Worth noting for this clone: One end of the junction fails to match germline, which may point to a read error. This chain joins TRBV11-2 and TRBJ2-7; TRBD1 agrees at 9 bases. The CDR3 is made up of 14 amino acids. Germline-derived CDR1 and CDR2 are SGHAT and FQNNGV. CDR3: CASSLETGGYEQYF. The DNA of the CDR3 is TGTGCCAGCAGCCTAGAGACAGGGGGCTACGAGCAGTACTTC.

This clone showed up just once. The J gene is TRBJ1-4, the V gene TRBV7-8; 8 bases match TRBD1. From germline, CDR1 is SGHVS and CDR2 FQNEAQ. CDR3 length equals 16 residues. The trim removed 2 bases at V and 5 bases at J, leaving 7 bases unmatched. The CDR3 sequence: CASSLSLTGENEKLFF. The CDR3 DNA follows: TGTGCCAGCAGCTTATCCCTGACAGGGGAGAATGAAAAACTGTTTTTT.

The CDR3 protein is CASTLFSGVVSARNTIYF. CDR3 coding DNA: TGCGCCAGCACCCTCTTCTCGGGGGTGGTTTCAGCCCGAAACACCATATATTTT. This sequence joins TRBV23-1 and TRBJ1-3; D is possibly TRBD1 (5 bases). TRBV23-1 is classed as an ORF, of uncertain function. Trimming removed 7 bases at V and 5 bases at J, with 27 bases between. This CDR3 has 18 amino acids.

The chain carries TRBV7-9 and TRBJ2-7; TRBD1 might be the D (6 bases). The V gene lost 7 bases and the J gene lost 2 bases, with 12 bases spanning the gap. Germline values: CDR1 SEHNR, CDR2 FQNEAQ (reference sequence). The CDR3 length is 13 residues. CDR3 sequence reads: CASIGRGTYEQYF. CDR3 sequence (DNA): TGTGCCAGCATAGGCAGGGGAACCTACGAGCAGTACTTC. Full variable domain (rest looked up from reference TRBV7-9 and TRBJ2-7): DTGVSQNPRHKITKRGQNVTFRCDPISEHNRLYWYRQTLGQGPEFLTYFQNEAQLEKSRLLSDRFSAERPKGSFSTLEIQRTEQGDSAMYLCASIGRGTYEQYFGPGTRLTVT.

The chain carries TRBV19 and TRBJ1-1; D uncertain. Germline V gives CDR1 LNHDA, CDR2 SQIVND (reference sequence). The CDR3 is 14 residues long. The V end was cut by 8 bases, the J end by 0 bases, with 13 bases between. The CDR3 reads CASRYAGMNTEAFF. In nucleotides, the CDR3 is TGTGCCAGTCGGTACGCAGGAATGAACACTGAAGCTTTCTTT.

J is TRBJ2-7 and V is TRBV5-5; 8 bases are shared with TRBD2. CDR3 length: 14 amino acids. The trim removed 3 bases at V and 1 base at J, leaving 3 bases unmatched. Germline loops: CDR1 SGHKS, CDR2 YYEKEE (reference sequence). CDR3 nucleotide sequence: TGTGCCAGCAGCTCCGCGGGGGGTTCCTACGAGCAGTACTTC. Translating gives CASSSAGGSYEQYF.

The chain links TRBV6-5 to TRBJ1-2; D uncertain. This CDR3 contains 13 residues. The V gene's germline CDR1 is MNHEY and CDR2 SVGAGI. The V gene lost 9 bases and the J gene lost 1 base, with 12 bases spanning the gap. The CDR3 bases are TGTGCCAGTAGTAGGGAGGGTAACTATGGCTACACCTTC. Translating it yields CASSREGNYGYTF.

This sequence joins TRBV7-9 and TRBJ1-1; possible D gene TRBD1, 5 bases. Trimming stripped 2 bases from V and 1 base from J, with 11 bases between. The CDR3 consists of 15 residues. Germline V CDR1 and CDR2: SEHNR, FQNEAQ (reference sequence). As DNA, the CDR3 is TGTGCCAGCAGCTTAAGTCTCAGGGAGAACACTGAAGCTTTCTTT. Translating gives CASSLSLRENTEAFF.